This T cell receptor beta chain emerged from a study of cytomegalovirus exposure and HLA in healthy donors. The protocol was immunoSEQ multiplex PCR, while the TCRdb copy is restricted to in-frame clones and leaves out a portion. Counted here are 56,000 or so clones, roughly 93% occurring once; the ten biggest clones make up around 1.7%. Material for sequencing was PBMCs. This TCR derives from a woman aged 18 to 35 in good health and CMV-seropositive.

In nucleotides, the CDR3 is TGTGCCAGCAGCTTAGGTAGCGGGGGACCTTGGGGAAACCAAGAGACCCAGTACTTC. Its translation: CASSLGSGGPWGNQETQYF. This rearrangement joins TRBV7-2 to TRBJ2-5; 9 nucleotides align to TRBD2. The length of the CDR3 is 19 residues. With 1 base clipped from V and 0 bases from J, the junction kept 12 bases outside the gene matches. Per the germline V gene, CDR1 is SGHTA and CDR2 is FQGNSA.